This paragraph covers one T cell receptor (beta chain) sequence. The antigen remains undetermined. This sample was taken from a study of CD8 T cells in ankylosing spondylitis. Overall study results and limits: A motif in TCR beta, a set of roughly 8 highly homologous variants, appeared characteristic of ankylosing spondylitis blood.

Via MiXCR, TCRdb re-called the 5' RACE reads, giving one row per CDR3 protein. The data hold roughly 220,000 distinct CDR3 sequences, with 18% observed a single time. The clonotype was recovered from a male donor with ankylosing spondylitis. Sequencing was carried out using blood, either unsorted or a sorted T cell fraction (not recorded which).

Here the CDR3 DNA reads TGTGCCAGCAGCCCGGGACAGGATAATCAGCCCCAGCATTTT. The encoded protein is CASSPGQDNQPQHF. The chain carries TRBV5-6 and TRBJ1-5; 8 bases agree with TRBD1. This CDR3 contains 14 residues. V lost 4 bases to trimming and J lost 4 bases; unmatched junction nucleotides: 4. Germline CDR1 reads SGHDT; CDR2 reads YYEEEE.